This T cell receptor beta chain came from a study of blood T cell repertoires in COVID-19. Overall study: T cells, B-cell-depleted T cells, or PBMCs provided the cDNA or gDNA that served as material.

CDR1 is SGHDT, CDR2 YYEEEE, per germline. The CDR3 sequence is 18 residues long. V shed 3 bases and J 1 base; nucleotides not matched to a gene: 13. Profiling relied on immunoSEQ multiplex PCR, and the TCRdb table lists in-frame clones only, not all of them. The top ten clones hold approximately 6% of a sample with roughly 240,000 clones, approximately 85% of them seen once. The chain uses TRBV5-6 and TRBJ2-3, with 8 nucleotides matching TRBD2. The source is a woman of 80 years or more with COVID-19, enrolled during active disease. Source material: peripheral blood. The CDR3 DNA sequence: TGTGCCAGCAGCTCGGGGGGGTCTGTTGTCGTGGGCACAGATACGCAGTATTTT. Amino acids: CASSSGGSVVVGTDTQYF.